These T cell receptor beta chains were read from a single sample in a study of blood T cells in healthy people across ages. TCRdb passed the 5' RACE reads through MiXCR, listing each CDR3 protein once. The table lists a few hundred thousand distinct CDR3 sequences, around a quarter of them singletons. Another study also made use of these data, one on T cells of mothers and their children.

The sample comprised blood. These receptors originate from a boy aged 2 to 10 in good health. Each CDR3 is given with its conserved first and last residue. Fields, in order: clone size, V gene, D gene, J gene, CDR3 protein, CDR3 DNA. A D gene is named only where the DNA matches it firmly. Rows give clone size only sometimes, using once, few, many, or a class for an expanded clone.

size: -
V: TRBV12-3/TRBV12-4
D: TRBD1
J: TRBJ2-5
CDR3: CASSPTGTGKEETQYF
DNA: TGTGCCAGCAGTCCTACCGGGACAGGGAAGGAAGAGACCCAGTACTTC

size: -
V: TRBV10-3
D: -
J: TRBJ2-5
CDR3: CAISEAGSGSETQYF
DNA: TGTGCCATCAGTGAGGCGGGTTCGGGTTCAGAGACCCAGTACTTC

size: few
V: TRBV5-4
D: -
J: TRBJ1-2
CDR3: CASSLENREINYGYTF
DNA: TGTGCCAGCAGCTTGGAGAACAGGGAGATTAACTATGGCTACACCTTC

size: many
V: TRBV15
D: TRBD2
J: TRBJ2-4
CDR3: CATSLGLAENIQYF
DNA: TGTGCCACCAGTCTAGGACTAGCCGAAAACATTCAGTACTTC

size: few
V: TRBV7-2
D: -
J: TRBJ1-4
CDR3: CASSEGETVTNEKLFF
DNA: TGTGCCAGCAGCGAGGGGGAGACCGTAACTAATGAAAAACTGTTTTTT

size: few
V: TRBV5-1
D: -
J: TRBJ1-2
CDR3: CASSVQGNGYTF
DNA: TGCGCCAGCAGCGTGCAGGGGAATGGCTACACCTTC

size: -
V: TRBV20-1
D: -
J: TRBJ2-7
CDR3: CSARVPGHRYEQYF
DNA: TGCAGTGCTAGAGTTCCGGGACACCGATACGAGCAGTACTTC

size: -
V: TRBV12-3/TRBV12-4
D: TRBD1
J: TRBJ2-7
CDR3: CASSNPGQSYEQYF
DNA: TGTGCCAGCAGCAATCCGGGACAGTCCTACGAGCAGTACTTC

size: -
V: TRBV15
D: TRBD2
J: TRBJ2-1
CDR3: CATSRDGTVAGVNEQFF
DNA: TGTGCCACCAGCAGAGATGGTACGGTAGCGGGAGTGAATGAGCAGTTCTTC

size: -
V: TRBV12-5
D: -
J: TRBJ2-7
CDR3: CASAQSANEQYF
DNA: TGTGCTAGTGCCCAATCGGCAAACGAGCAGTACTTC

size: -
V: TRBV11-1
D: -
J: TRBJ2-5
CDR3: CASSRSETQYF
DNA: TGTGCCAGCAGCCGGTCGGAGACCCAGTACTTC

size: -
V: TRBV12-3/TRBV12-4
D: -
J: TRBJ2-1
CDR3: CASSLAGVNEQFF
DNA: TGTGCCAGCAGTTTAGCAGGGGTGAATGAGCAGTTCTTC

size: many
V: TRBV20-1
D: TRBD2
J: TRBJ2-7
CDR3: CSARTSGRAYEQYF
DNA: TGCAGTGCCCGGACTAGCGGGAGGGCCTACGAGCAGTACTTC

size: -
V: TRBV20-1
D: -
J: TRBJ2-3
CDR3: CSARGRGVSTDTQYF
DNA: TGCAGTGCTCGAGGACGGGGAGTTAGCACAGATACGCAGTATTTT

size: -
V: TRBV5-8
D: -
J: TRBJ2-7
CDR3: CASSLVDGRYYEQYF
DNA: TGTGCCAGCAGCTTGGTGGACGGGAGATACTACGAGCAGTACTTC

size: few
V: TRBV10-3
D: -
J: TRBJ2-5
CDR3: CAISEAQETQYF
DNA: TGTGCCATCAGTGAGGCACAAGAGACCCAGTACTTC

size: -
V: TRBV5-8
D: TRBD1
J: TRBJ1-2
CDR3: CASSLRTQGVYGYTF
DNA: TGTGCCAGCAGCTTGAGGACACAGGGGGTATATGGCTACACCTTC

size: many
V: TRBV28
D: -
J: TRBJ1-5
CDR3: CASSPGQPKHF
DNA: TGTGCCAGCAGCCCCGGACAGCCAAAGCATTTT

size: -
V: TRBV7-2
D: -
J: TRBJ2-5
CDR3: CASSFRLNQETQYF
DNA: TGTGCCAGCAGCTTTCGGTTAAACCAAGAGACCCAGTACTTC

size: -
V: TRBV20-1
D: -
J: TRBJ2-7
CDR3: CSVRGAESSYEQYF
DNA: TGCAGTGTTAGGGGAGCGGAAAGCTCCTACGAGCAGTACTTC

size: few
V: TRBV20-1
D: TRBD1
J: TRBJ1-2
CDR3: CSARGTGSDYTF
DNA: TGCAGTGCTCGTGGGACAGGGAGTGACTACACCTTC

size: -
V: TRBV24-1
D: -
J: TRBJ1-3
CDR3: CATSEAGPSGNTIYF
DNA: TGTGCCACCAGTGAGGCGGGACCCTCTGGAAACACCATATATTTT

size: -
V: TRBV20-1
D: -
J: TRBJ2-7
CDR3: CSARGWEQYF
DNA: TGCAGTGCTAGAGGATGGGAGCAGTACTTC

size: -
V: TRBV4-3
D: -
J: TRBJ1-2
CDR3: CASSQELRPPEGYTF
DNA: TGCGCCAGCAGCCAAGAGTTAAGGCCCCCGGAGGGCTACACCTTC

size: -
V: TRBV10-3
D: TRBD2
J: TRBJ2-3
CDR3: CAIGRSGGSTDTQYF
DNA: TGTGCCATCGGGAGGAGCGGGGGGAGCACAGATACGCAGTATTTT

size: few
V: TRBV10-2
D: -
J: TRBJ2-4
CDR3: CASRTKNIQYF
DNA: TGCGCCAGCAGAACCAAAAACATTCAGTACTTC

size: few
V: TRBV12-3/TRBV12-4
D: -
J: TRBJ2-1
CDR3: CASSLGDRRVVQFF
DNA: TGTGCCAGCAGTTTAGGCGACCGACGAGTGGTGCAGTTCTTC

size: -
V: TRBV14
D: -
J: TRBJ1-5
CDR3: CASSQDLLQPQHF
DNA: TGTGCCAGCAGCCAAGATCTTCTTCAGCCCCAGCATTTT

size: few
V: TRBV7-2
D: -
J: TRBJ1-1
CDR3: CASSSQPYLNTEAFF
DNA: TGTGCCAGCAGCTCCCAGCCGTACTTGAACACTGAAGCTTTCTTT

size: few
V: TRBV1
D: -
J: TRBJ1-2
CDR3: CTSRNLRIPTASYGYTF
DNA: TGCACCAGTCGGAATCTTCGAATCCCGACAGCTTCCTATGGCTACACCTTC

size: once
V: TRBV20-1
D: TRBD1
J: TRBJ2-7
CDR3: CSVRGQDVITYEQYF
DNA: TGCAGTGTTAGGGGACAGGATGTAATAACCTACGAGCAGTACTTC